These 9 T cell receptor beta chains were all obtained from the same sample, sequenced in a study of blood T cell repertoires in COVID-19. Libraries were prepared by immunoSEQ multiplex PCR; TCRdb keeps only in-frame clonotypes and omits some of them. The data contain some 57,000 clones, approximately 83% of them singletons. Sample: peripheral blood. The receptors here all came from a man older than 75 with COVID-19, enrolled during active disease.

The rearrangement links TRBV7-9 to TRBJ1-1; D remains ambiguous. The CDR3 contains 16 residues. Trimming pared 4 bases from V and 1 base from J, leaving 16 bases between. CDR1 and CDR2 from the germline V gene are SEHNR and FQNEAQ (reference sequence). CDR3 amino acids: CASSSNLPVGNTEAFF. The CDR3, as DNA: TGTGCCAGCAGCTCAAACCTACCTGTCGGGAACACTGAAGCTTTCTTT.

The genes are TRBV5-1 and TRBJ2-5, with 9 bases matching TRBD2. The CDR3 totals 16 residues. Germline loops: CDR1 SGHRS, CDR2 YFSETQ. V was clipped by 4 bases and J by 0 bases; unmatched bases: 7. In nucleotides, the CDR3 is TGCGCCAGCAGCCAGGGCACTAGCGGGTACCAAGAGACCCAGTACTTC. Translation gives CASSQGTSGYQETQYF.

This clone was seen once. The chain combines TRBV19 with TRBJ2-2; 8 positions match TRBD1. J gave up 1 base and V 5 bases, and 9 bases lay outside the gene matches. The CDR3 has 17 residues. Per germline, CDR1 LNHDA and CDR2 SQIVND (reference sequence). CDR3: CASSAYGGQGNTGELFF. CDR3 bases: TGTGCCAGTAGTGCATATGGAGGACAGGGGAACACCGGGGAGCTGTTTTTT.

This clone was recorded once. The rearrangement uses TRBV15 and TRBJ2-7; no clear D gene. Germline CDR1 LNHNV, CDR2 YYDKDF (reference sequence). V dropped 0 bases and J dropped 3 bases, with 6 bases sitting between them. The length of the CDR3 is 13 residues. The CDR3 DNA follows: TGTGCCACCAGCAGAGAAGTTAGCTACGAGCAGTACGTC. This translates into CATSREVSYEQYV.

This clone was seen a single time. The genes are TRBV5-1 and TRBJ1-2; possibly TRBD1 for D (6 bases). Germline lookup yields CDR1 SGHRS and CDR2 YFSETQ. Trimming took 7 bases from V and 6 from J, leaving 22 bases between them. The CDR3 runs to 15 residues. The CDR3: CASGTGFSAMDGYTF. Written as DNA, the CDR3 is TGCGCCAGCGGTACAGGGTTTAGCGCTATGGATGGCTACACCTTC. Together with reference TRBV5-1 and TRBJ1-2, the CDR3 gives the full variable domain: KAGVTQTPRYLIKTRGQQVTLSCSPISGHRSVSWYQQTPGQGLQFLFEYFSETQRNKGNFPGRFSGRQFSNSRSEMNVSTLELGDSALYLCASGTGFSAMDGYTFGSGTRLTVV.

The rearrangement uses TRBV6-6 and TRBJ1-1; maybe TRBD1 (5 bases). CDR3 length: 15 residues. Trimming pared 8 bases from V and 5 bases from J, leaving 21 bases between. Germline CDR1 is MNHNY and CDR2 is SVGAGI (reference sequence). CDR3 coding DNA: TGTGCCAGCGGAATCCCGCGGAGGGGAAGTACTGAAGCTTTCTTT. This codes for CASGIPRRGSTEAFF.

The chain couples TRBV9 to TRBJ1-2; TRBD1 is a possible D gene (5 bases). V shed 1 base and J shed 2 bases, with 12 bases lying between them. This CDR3 spans 15 amino acids. The V gene's germline CDR1 is SGDLS and CDR2 YYNGEE. For the CDR3, the DNA is TGTGCCAGCAGCGTACTATCGGGACTCAACTATGGCTACACCTTC. It is translated as CASSVLSGLNYGYTF. Full variable domain (missing parts from reference TRBV9 and TRBJ1-2): DSGVTQTPKHLITATGQRVTLRCSPRSGDLSVYWYQQSLDQGLQFLIQYYNGEERAKGNILERFSAQQFPDLHSELNLSSLELGDSALYFCASSVLSGLNYGYTFGSGTRLTVV.

The V and J genes are TRBV18 and TRBJ1-6, with 7 bases matching TRBD1. J gave up 7 bases and V 1 base, and 4 bases lay outside the gene matches. The CDR3 is made up of 15 amino acids. The V gene's germline CDR1 is KGHSH and CDR2 LQKENI. The CDR3 loop is CASSPQGALNSPLHF. The CDR3 DNA reads TGTGCCAGCTCACCACAGGGGGCGCTGAATTCACCCCTCCACTTT.

The chain carries TRBV27 and TRBJ1-2; D may be TRBD1 (5 bases). The V gene's germline CDR1 is MNHEY and CDR2 SMNVEV (reference sequence). V was clipped by 3 bases and J by 8 bases, with 19 bases between them. The CDR3 length is 15 residues. CDR3 in amino acids: CASSFNSVGGEGYTF. The CDR3, as DNA: TGTGCCAGCAGTTTTAATTCGGTCGGGGGAGAGGGCTACACCTTC.